This paragraph reports one T cell receptor beta chain. These data come from a study of blood T cell repertoires in COVID-19. This table comes from immunoSEQ multiplex PCR, and its TCRdb copy is limited to in-frame clones, with some not included. Among some 62,000 clones listed, about nine tenths were seen once. The CDR3 is made up of 17 amino acids. Germline-derived CDR1 and CDR2 are KGHSH and LQKENI. Trimming cost V 2 bases and J 4 bases, with 20 bases left between them. The V and J genes are TRBV18 and TRBJ1-2, with D possibly matching TRBD1 (6 bases). The receptor was isolated from a human donor in a cohort sampled during active COVID-19. Sequencing was carried out using peripheral blood. DNA of the CDR3: TGTGCCAGCTCACCAGGACAGCGCGCGGATCAACTCTATGGCTACACCTTC. Translation gives CASSPGQRADQLYGYTF.